This TCR beta chain was captured by sequencing in a study of T cells in Graves' hyperthyroidism and ophthalmopathy. Study-wide results and caveats: Progression to ophthalmopathy was predicted a median of approximately seven months early. From stable hyperthyroidism, ophthalmopathy was set apart by a 13 V-J model.

This CDR3 is 16 amino acids long. CDR1 and CDR2 (germline): SEHNR, FQNEAQ (reference sequence). Trimming removed 1 base from V and 3 bases from J; junction bases left unmatched: 6. About this clonotype: Antigen: not known.

RNA transcripts yielded amplified TCR beta CDR3 regions. First-round RT-PCR targeting the TCR CDR3 was performed with the HTBI primer set. TCRdb ran MiXCR on the multiplex PCR reads and lists one entry per CDR3 protein. The table lists roughly 170,000 distinct CDR3 sequences, over 8% of them singletons. The gene calls are TRBV7-9 and TRBJ1-5; TRBD1 matches at 7 bases. The sequenced sample consisted of blood. This clonotype was sampled from a woman under 30 with Graves' hyperthyroidism that later progressed to Graves' ophthalmopathy. The CDR3 loop is CASSLGVGQFNQPQHF. The CDR3, as DNA: TGTGCCAGCAGCTTAGGAGTGGGACAGTTCAATCAGCCCCAGCATTTT.